Listed here are 2 T cell receptor beta chains from one sample, sequenced in a study of T cell responses to AZD1222 COVID-19 vaccine. Clones were read by immunoSEQ multiplex PCR, and TCRdb kept only the in-frame ones, dropping some. This table holds around 130,000 clones, 80% to 90% found once. The specimen was peripheral blood, collected 28 days after the second AZD1222 dose. The receptors shown here come from an adult who received the AZD1222 COVID-19 vaccine.

This chain connects TRBV4-1 to TRBJ1-3; D is undetermined. This CDR3 region has 17 residues. V was trimmed by 1 base and J by 2 bases, leaving 15 bases between them. Germline CDR1 is MGHRA and CDR2 is YSYEKL. CDR3 amino acids: CASSQGPIPVPGNTIYF. As DNA, the CDR3 is TGCGCCAGCAGCCAAGGGCCCATCCCAGTCCCTGGAAACACCATATATTTT.

This rearrangement joins TRBV5-8 to TRBJ1-2; D uncertain. V lost 2 bases, J lost 8 bases, and 16 bases lay in between. The CDR3 loop spans 14 amino acids. CDR1 is SGHTS, CDR2 YDEGEE, per germline. The CDR3 is CASSLRVSPPGYTF. The CDR3 nucleotides are TGTGCCAGCAGCTTAAGGGTGTCTCCACCGGGCTACACCTTC.